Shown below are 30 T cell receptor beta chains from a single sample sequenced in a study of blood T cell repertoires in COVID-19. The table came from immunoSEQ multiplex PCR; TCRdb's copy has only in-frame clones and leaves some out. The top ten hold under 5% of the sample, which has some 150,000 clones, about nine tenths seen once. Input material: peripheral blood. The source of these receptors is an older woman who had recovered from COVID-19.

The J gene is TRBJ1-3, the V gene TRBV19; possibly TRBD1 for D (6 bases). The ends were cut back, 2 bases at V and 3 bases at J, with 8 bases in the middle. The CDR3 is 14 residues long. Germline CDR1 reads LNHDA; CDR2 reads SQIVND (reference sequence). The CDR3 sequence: CASSIQGLGNTIYF. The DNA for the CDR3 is TGTGCCAGTAGTATACAGGGGCTTGGAAACACCATATATTTT.

Here the CDR3 DNA reads TGCGCCAGCAGCAAAAGAGCGGGGGGGCTAGATACGCAGTATTTT. Translated, it gives CASSKRAGGLDTQYF. The chain couples TRBV4-1 to TRBJ2-3; the match to TRBD2 covers 10 bases. Germline lookup yields CDR1 MGHRA and CDR2 YSYEKL. There are 15 residues in the CDR3. Germline trimming cut 5 bases from V and 5 bases from J; bases unmatched to any gene: 7.

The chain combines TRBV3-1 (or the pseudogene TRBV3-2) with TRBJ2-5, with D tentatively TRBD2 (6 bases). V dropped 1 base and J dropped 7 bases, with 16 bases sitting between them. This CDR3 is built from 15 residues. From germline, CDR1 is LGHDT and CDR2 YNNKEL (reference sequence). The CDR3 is CASSQVRTTLGTQYF. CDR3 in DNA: TGTGCCAGCAGCCAAGTTCGGACTACCCTTGGGACCCAGTACTTC.

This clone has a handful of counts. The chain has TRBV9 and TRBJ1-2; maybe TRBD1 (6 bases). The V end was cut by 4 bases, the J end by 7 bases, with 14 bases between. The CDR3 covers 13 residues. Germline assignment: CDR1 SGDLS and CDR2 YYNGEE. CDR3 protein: CASSKPPGVGYTF. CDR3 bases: TGTGCCAGCAGCAAACCCCCAGGGGTTGGCTACACCTTC. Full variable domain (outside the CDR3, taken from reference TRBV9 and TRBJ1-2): DSGVTQTPKHLITATGQRVTLRCSPRSGDLSVYWYQQSLDQGLQFLIQYYNGEERAKGNILERFSAQQFPDLHSELNLSSLELGDSALYFCASSKPPGVGYTFGSGTRLTVV.

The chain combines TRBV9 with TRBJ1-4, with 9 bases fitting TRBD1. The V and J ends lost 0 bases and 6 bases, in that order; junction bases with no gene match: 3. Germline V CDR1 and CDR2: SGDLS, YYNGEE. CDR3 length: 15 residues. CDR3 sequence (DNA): TGTGCCAGCAGCGTAGCGGGACAGGGTGATGAAAAACTGTTTTTT. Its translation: CASSVAGQGDEKLFF.

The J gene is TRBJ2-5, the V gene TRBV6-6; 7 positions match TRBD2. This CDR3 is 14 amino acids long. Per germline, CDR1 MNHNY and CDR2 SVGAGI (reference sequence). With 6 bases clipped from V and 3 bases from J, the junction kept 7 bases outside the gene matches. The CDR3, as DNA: TGTGCCAGCAGAGATTGGGGGGGGGAAGAGACCCAGTACTTC. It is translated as CASRDWGGEETQYF.

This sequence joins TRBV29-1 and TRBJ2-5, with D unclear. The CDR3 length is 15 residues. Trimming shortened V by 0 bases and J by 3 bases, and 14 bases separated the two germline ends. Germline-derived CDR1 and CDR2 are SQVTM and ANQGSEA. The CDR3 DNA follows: TGCAGCGTTGAAGATCCTGAGCGTAATAAAGAGACCCAGTACTTC. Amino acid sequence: CSVEDPERNKETQYF.

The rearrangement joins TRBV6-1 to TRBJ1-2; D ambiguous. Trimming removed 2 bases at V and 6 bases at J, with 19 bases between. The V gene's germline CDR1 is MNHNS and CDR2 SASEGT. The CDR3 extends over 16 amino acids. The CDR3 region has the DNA TGTGCCAGCAGTGAACCATCTGAGGGAAGGCGGAATGGCTACACCTTC. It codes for CASSEPSEGRRNGYTF.

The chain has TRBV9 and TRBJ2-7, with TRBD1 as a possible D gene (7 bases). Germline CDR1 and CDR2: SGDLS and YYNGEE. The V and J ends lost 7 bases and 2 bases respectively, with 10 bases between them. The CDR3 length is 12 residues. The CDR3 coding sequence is TGTGCCAGCGGAGGGACAGCCTACGAGCAGTACTTC. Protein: CASGGTAYEQYF.

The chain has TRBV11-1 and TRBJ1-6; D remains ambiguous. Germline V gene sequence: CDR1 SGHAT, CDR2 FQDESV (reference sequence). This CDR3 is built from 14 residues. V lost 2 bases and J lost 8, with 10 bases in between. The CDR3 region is CASSLTTADSPLHF. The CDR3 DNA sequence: TGTGCCAGCAGCTTAACAACAGCAGATTCACCCCTCCACTTT.

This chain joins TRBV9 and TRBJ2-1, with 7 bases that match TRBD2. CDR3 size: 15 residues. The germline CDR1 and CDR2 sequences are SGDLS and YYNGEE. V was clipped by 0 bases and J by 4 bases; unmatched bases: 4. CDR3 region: CASSVDRGEYNEQFF. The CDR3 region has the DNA TGTGCCAGCAGCGTAGACCGGGGGGAATACAATGAGCAGTTCTTC.

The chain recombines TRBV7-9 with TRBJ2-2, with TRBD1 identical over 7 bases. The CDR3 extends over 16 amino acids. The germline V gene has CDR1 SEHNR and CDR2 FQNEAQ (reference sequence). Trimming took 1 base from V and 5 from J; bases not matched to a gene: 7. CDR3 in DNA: TGTGCCAGCAGCTTAGGAAGGACAGGTGGGACCGGGGAGCTGTTTTTT. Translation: CASSLGRTGGTGELFF.

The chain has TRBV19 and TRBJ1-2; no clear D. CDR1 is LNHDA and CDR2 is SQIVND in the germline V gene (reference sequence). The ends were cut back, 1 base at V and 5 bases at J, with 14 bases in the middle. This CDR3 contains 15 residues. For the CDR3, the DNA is TGTGCCAGTAGTATAGTAACAACCGGGATATATGGCTACACCTTC. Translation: CASSIVTTGIYGYTF.

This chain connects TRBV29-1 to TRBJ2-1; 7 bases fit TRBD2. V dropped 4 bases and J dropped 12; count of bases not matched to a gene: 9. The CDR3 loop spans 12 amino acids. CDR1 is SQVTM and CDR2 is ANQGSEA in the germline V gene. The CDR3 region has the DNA TGCAGCGTTGTGACTAGCCTTCAATGGCAGTTCTTC. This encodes CSVVTSLQWQFF.

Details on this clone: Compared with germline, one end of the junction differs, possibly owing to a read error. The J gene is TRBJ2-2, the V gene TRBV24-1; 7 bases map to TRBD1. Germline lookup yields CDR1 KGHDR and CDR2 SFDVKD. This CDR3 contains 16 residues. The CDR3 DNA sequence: TGTGCCACCAGTGACCCGGCCTTACAGGGGTCCGGGAAGCTGTTTTTT. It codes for CATSDPALQGSGKLFF.

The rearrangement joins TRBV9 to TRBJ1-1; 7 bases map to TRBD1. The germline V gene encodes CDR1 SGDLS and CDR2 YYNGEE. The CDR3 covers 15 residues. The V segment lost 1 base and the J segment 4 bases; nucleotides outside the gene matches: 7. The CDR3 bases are TGTGCCAGCAGCGTAACGTCGTCAGGGGGCACTGAAGCTTTCTTT. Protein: CASSVTSSGGTEAFF.

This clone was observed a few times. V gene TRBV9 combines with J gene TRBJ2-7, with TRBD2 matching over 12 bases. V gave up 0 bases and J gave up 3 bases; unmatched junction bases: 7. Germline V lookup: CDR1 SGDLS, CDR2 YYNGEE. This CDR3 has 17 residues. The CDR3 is CASSVGRASGGDYEQYF. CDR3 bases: TGTGCCAGCAGCGTAGGAAGGGCTAGCGGGGGGGACTACGAGCAGTACTTC.

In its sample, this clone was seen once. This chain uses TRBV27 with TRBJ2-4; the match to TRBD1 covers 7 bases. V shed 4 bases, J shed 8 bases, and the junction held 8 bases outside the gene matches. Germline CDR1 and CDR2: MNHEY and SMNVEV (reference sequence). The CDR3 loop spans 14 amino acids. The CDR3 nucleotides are TGTGCCAGCAGTTCGACAGGGACGAGGGACATTCAGTACTTC. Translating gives CASSSTGTRDIQYF.

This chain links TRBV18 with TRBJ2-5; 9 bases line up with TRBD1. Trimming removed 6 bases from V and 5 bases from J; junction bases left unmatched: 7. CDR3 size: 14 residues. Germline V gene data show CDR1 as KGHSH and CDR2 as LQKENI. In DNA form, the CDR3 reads TGTGCCAGCTCCCGTCGGACAGGGGAGGAGACCCAGTACTTC. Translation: CASSRRTGEETQYF.

The CDR3 reads CASSSESTDTQYF. The CDR3 nucleotides are TGTGCCAGCAGTAGTGAAAGCACAGATACGCAGTATTTT. The V gene is TRBV7-2, the J gene TRBJ2-3; D call uncertain. Germline-derived CDR1 and CDR2 are SGHTA and FQGNSA. Trimming stripped 6 bases from V and 0 bases from J, with 7 bases between. This CDR3 has 13 amino acids.

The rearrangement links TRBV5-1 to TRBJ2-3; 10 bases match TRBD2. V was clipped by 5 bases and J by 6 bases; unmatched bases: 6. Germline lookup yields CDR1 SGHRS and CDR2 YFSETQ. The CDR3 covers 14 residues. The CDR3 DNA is TGCGCCAGCAGACCTACTAGCGGGGAGGATACGCAGTATTTT. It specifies CASRPTSGEDTQYF.

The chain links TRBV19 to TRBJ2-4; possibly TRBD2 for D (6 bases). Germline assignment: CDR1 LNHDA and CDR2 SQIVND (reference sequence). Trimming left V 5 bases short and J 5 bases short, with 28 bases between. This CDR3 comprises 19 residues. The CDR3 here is CASSPEGGFSVLSQNIQYF. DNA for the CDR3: TGTGCCAGTAGTCCGGAGGGCGGGTTTTCGGTTCTGAGCCAAAACATTCAGTACTTC.

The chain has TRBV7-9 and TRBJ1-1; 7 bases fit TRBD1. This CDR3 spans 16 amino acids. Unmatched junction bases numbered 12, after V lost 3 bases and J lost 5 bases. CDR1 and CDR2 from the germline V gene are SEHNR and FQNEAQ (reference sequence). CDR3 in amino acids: CASSFLVKGARTEAFF. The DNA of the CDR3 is TGTGCCAGCAGCTTTTTAGTGAAGGGGGCGCGAACTGAAGCTTTCTTT.

The CDR3 DNA is TGTGCCAGCAGCTTGCGGGTTTTAGGGGGTAATTCACCCCTCCACTTT. Residues: CASSLRVLGGNSPLHF. V usage is TRBV5-5 and J usage is TRBJ1-6; D perhaps matches TRBD1 (6 bases). This CDR3 has 16 amino acids. Germline V gives CDR1 SGHKS, CDR2 YYEKEE (reference sequence). V was trimmed by 1 base and J by 6 bases, leaving 14 bases between them.

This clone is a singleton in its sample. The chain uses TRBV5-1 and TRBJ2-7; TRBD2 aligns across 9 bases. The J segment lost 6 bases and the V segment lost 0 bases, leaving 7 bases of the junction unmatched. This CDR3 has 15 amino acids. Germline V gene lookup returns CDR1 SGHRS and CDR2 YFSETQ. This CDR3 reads CASSLVERGDFEQYF. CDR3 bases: TGCGCCAGCAGCTTGGTCGAGCGGGGGGATTTCGAGCAGTACTTC.

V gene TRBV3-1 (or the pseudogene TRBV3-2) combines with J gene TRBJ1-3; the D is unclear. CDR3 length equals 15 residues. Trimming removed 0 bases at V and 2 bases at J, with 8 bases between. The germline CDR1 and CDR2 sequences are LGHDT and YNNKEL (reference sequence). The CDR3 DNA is TGTGCCAGCAGCCAAGACCAGGAAGCTGGAAACACCATATATTTT. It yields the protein CASSQDQEAGNTIYF.

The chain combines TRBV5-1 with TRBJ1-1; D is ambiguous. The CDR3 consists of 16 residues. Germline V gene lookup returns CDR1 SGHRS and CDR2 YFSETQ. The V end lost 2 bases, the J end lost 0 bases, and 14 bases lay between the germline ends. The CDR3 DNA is TGCGCCAGCAGCTTAGACACGTCGACTATGAACACTGAAGCTTTCTTT. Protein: CASSLDTSTMNTEAFF.

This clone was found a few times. The CDR3 is CASSESGDQTQYF. CDR3 nucleotides: TGTGCCAGCAGTGAATCGGGGGACCAGACCCAGTACTTC. The gene calls are TRBV2 and TRBJ2-5; weak D call: TRBD2 (6 bases). CDR1 is SNHLY and CDR2 is FYNNEI in the germline V gene. The CDR3 sequence is 13 residues long. Trimming took 2 bases from V and 6 from J, leaving 10 bases between them.

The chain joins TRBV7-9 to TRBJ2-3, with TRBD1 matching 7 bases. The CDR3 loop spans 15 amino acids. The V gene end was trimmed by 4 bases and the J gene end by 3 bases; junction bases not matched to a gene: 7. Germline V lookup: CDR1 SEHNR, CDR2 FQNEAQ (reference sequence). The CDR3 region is CASSSQTGKTDTQYF. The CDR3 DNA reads TGTGCCAGCAGCTCACAGACAGGGAAAACAGATACGCAGTATTTT.

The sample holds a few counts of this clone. The CDR3 here is CASSPTRGGFYEQYF. In DNA form, the CDR3 reads TGTGCCAGTAGCCCTACCCGCGGGGGATTCTACGAGCAGTACTTC. This chain connects TRBV19 to TRBJ2-7, with 7 positions matching TRBD2. V shed 6 bases, J shed 3 bases, and the junction held 11 bases outside the gene matches. CDR3 size: 15 residues. Germline CDR1 reads LNHDA; CDR2 reads SQIVND (reference sequence).